This T cell receptor beta chain was sequenced during a study of cytomegalovirus exposure and HLA in healthy donors. Broader study findings: The authors listed approximately 160 TCR beta chains as cytomegalovirus-associated. Most TCR beta V segments were productive about 87% or about 30% of the time in an earlier analysis.

The CDR3 contains 13 residues. Looked up from germline, CDR1 is MNHNY and CDR2 is SVGAGI (reference sequence). Trimming left V 3 bases short and J 4 bases short, with 9 bases between. Both 60 Vbeta primers and 13 Jbeta primers went into the PCR. In the original analysis: An analysis that came later counted 80 million or so unique TCR beta chains, approximately 10 million shared. This table comes from immunoSEQ multiplex PCR, and its TCRdb copy is limited to in-frame clones, with some not included. V and J calls and clone size are given by that table; D and trimming were obtained from the DNA. This sample yields about 160,000 clones, of which approximately 75% are seen a single time; more than 3% belongs to the top ten. Sampled while nominally healthy, donors likely had unrecorded immune exposures. In the case of this clone: Its matching antigen is unknown.

The chain has TRBV6-6 and TRBJ1-2; D remains ambiguous. The TCR was taken from a man aged 25-40 years in good health and CMV-seropositive. The sequenced sample was PBMCs. CDR3 in amino acids: CASSYPGSYGYTF. DNA for the CDR3: TGTGCCAGCAGTTATCCCGGGAGCTATGGCTACACCTTC.